This record covers a single T cell receptor beta chain. Its recognized antigen is unknown. Base-call qualities are not available, and no considerably larger clone is one nucleotide away. The entry originates in a study of PD-L1 blockade in urothelial cancer (dated by TCRdb to the late 2010s). With regard to the full study: Every patient began therapy at some point between 2013 and 2015 and was given atezolizumab 1,200 mg intravenously every 3 weeks. Twenty-five of 29 patients were identified as males with urothelial cancer of bladder origin, and a prior smoking history was reported by 18 of 29 patients. An ECOG performance status of 0 or 1 was recorded for the patients, and 0 to 3 prior chemotherapy regimens had been received by the patients. Blood samples were analyzed at 3 weeks after treatment start (second dose) and at 6 weeks after treatment start. Blood samples yielded a median of approximately 150,000 T cells and 65,000 to 95,000 unique TCRs, with median clonality approximately 0.08. The study was an exploratory multi-omic analysis of somatic, immune and clinical correlates of response to PD-L1 blockade with atezolizumab in urothelial cancer. Pretreatment tumor samples, along with matched peripheral blood collected serially before and after atezolizumab treatment, underwent TCR sequencing. Durable clinical benefit meant progression-free survival longer than 6 months, and TCR features were also tested against progression-free and overall survival. In the same patients, whole exome sequencing and RNA sequencing of pretreatment tumors were performed in addition to TCR sequencing. Roughly ten patients achieved durable clinical benefit and around 19 did not. Twenty-nine patients had pretreatment blood TCR-seq, roughly 25 had at least one posttreatment blood collection, and roughly 25 had tumor TCR-seq.

Synthetic TCR analog templates were spiked into each PCR so that absolute template abundance could be estimated from read counts. Using the immunoSEQ assay, TCRbeta CDR3 regions were amplified from genomic DNA with bias-controlled V and J gene primers. Sequencing of rearranged TCRbeta segments was done at approximately 20X coverage. As for the authors' bioinformatics: Sequencing errors were corrected by clustering and CDR3s were annotated against IMGT to assign V, D and J genes. Downstream analyses used only productive TCRbeta rearrangements and left out out-of-frame or stop-codon sequences. Clonality was computed as one minus Shannon entropy normalized by the log of the number of unique productive sequences. Fisher's exact test with Benjamini-Hochberg correction, at a threshold of adjusted p below 0.01, was used to find clones that differed between time points or between blood and tumor. TCRdb limited this immuneACCESS table to in-frame rearrangements with V and J called. A share of clones is missing; checked studies link under half to unresolved V genes, and the rest is unexplained. V, J and clone size reflect that table, while D and trimming were determined from the DNA. This sample lists roughly 42,000 clones; about 90% were detected once. The ten largest make up approximately 7.9% of the sample.

Findings and caveats that apply to the study as a whole: Because the sample size was small (n = 29) and many of the analyses were exploratory, the results are meant to be hypothesis-generating. At 3 weeks after the start of treatment, tumor-associated TCR clones in peripheral blood had expanded more in patients with durable benefit (n ≈ 22, p = 0.022). Improved progression-free and overall survival was associated with having pretreatment peripheral blood TCR clonality below the median.

Reading the label with the study, this specimen's time point is: peripheral blood 6 weeks after treatment start. A cohort of about 30 patients with locally advanced or metastatic urothelial carcinoma, treated at Memorial Sloan Kettering on a trial protocol, was included. Peripheral blood mononuclear cells were collected from each patient pretreatment and during treatment, giving between 1 and 8 total time points per patient. The Qiagen DNeasy Blood extraction kit was used to purify genomic DNA from total PBMCs and tumor samples. PBMCs were collected pretreatment and during treatment, and were isolated and stored as previously described. Via the germline V gene, CDR1 is SGDLS and CDR2 YYNGEE. V loses 2 bases, J loses 3 bases, and the germline ends lie 12 bases apart. There are 14 amino acids in the CDR3, from cysteine to phenylalanine inclusive. The kept DNA is CDR3 alone, 42 bases in frame from the first base.

Material: PBMCs, obtained around atezolizumab (anti-PD-L1) treatment. This sequence was found in a man in his 70s with urothelial cancer. This chain is built from TRBV9 and TRBJ2-7, and TRBD2 may be the D gene, going by 6 matching bases. The nucleotide sequence is given as TGTGCCAGCAGCGTCCGGGACTCCAGCTACGAGCAGTACTTC. Its product reads: CASSVRDSSYEQYF.